These 5 T cell receptor beta chains were sequenced from one sample in a study of shared clonotypes between healthy human individuals. This table comes from immunoSEQ multiplex PCR, and its TCRdb copy is limited to in-frame clones, with some not included. The sample gives approximately 99,000 clones, around 68% of which show up once; roughly a quarter is in the top ten. The sample consisted of memory CD8+ T cells sorted from blood. Subset: CD45RO+ cells pooled with CCR7-negative TemRA cells. The receptor source for this set is a woman aged 25 to 39 in good health.

This clone was counted between two and nine times. The chain employs TRBV30 and TRBJ2-7; no clear D gene. This CDR3 has 11 residues. Per the germline V gene, CDR1 is GTSNPN and CDR2 is SVGIG (reference sequence). Trimming removed 1 base from V and 3 bases from J, with 4 bases in between. CDR3 sequence reads: CAWSADYEQYF. The DNA for the CDR3 is TGTGCCTGGAGTGCAGACTACGAGCAGTACTTC.

As DNA, the CDR3 is TGTGCCAGCAGTTACAAACCGGGACTAGAGTGTTACTTC. This translates into CASSYKPGLECYF. The chain employs TRBV6-5 and TRBJ2-7, with 8 bases fitting TRBD2. The CDR3 sequence is 13 residues long. Germline loops: CDR1 MNHEY, CDR2 SVGAGI. The J segment lost 13 bases and the V segment lost 2 bases, leaving 10 bases of the junction unmatched.

This clone was seen a single time. The rearrangement uses TRBV29-1 and TRBJ1-1; tentatively, D is TRBD1 (5 bases). The V end was cut by 2 bases, the J end by 11 bases, with 12 bases between. This CDR3 is 11 amino acids long. Germline CDR1 SQVTM, CDR2 ANQGSEA. CDR3 residues: CSVESTARAFF. Here the CDR3 DNA reads TGCAGCGTTGAATCGACAGCTAGGGCTTTCTTT.

This sequence joins TRBV7-2 and TRBJ2-7; unclear D gene. The V end lost 5 bases, the J end lost 2 bases, and 7 bases lay between the germline ends. Germline loops: CDR1 SGHTA, CDR2 FQGNSA. The CDR3 totals 12 residues. In DNA, the CDR3 is TGTGCCAGCAGCCTACTGCCCTACGAGCAGTACTTC. Translating it yields CASSLLPYEQYF.

The V call is TRBV2, the J call TRBJ2-2; 8 nucleotides agree with TRBD2. This CDR3 contains 15 residues. From germline, CDR1 is SNHLY and CDR2 FYNNEI. V was pared by 6 bases and J by 7 bases, with 10 bases of the junction left unmatched. The CDR3 sequence is CASREGTSGVGELFF. CDR3 DNA sequence: TGTGCCAGCAGAGAGGGGACTAGTGGGGTCGGGGAGCTGTTTTTT.